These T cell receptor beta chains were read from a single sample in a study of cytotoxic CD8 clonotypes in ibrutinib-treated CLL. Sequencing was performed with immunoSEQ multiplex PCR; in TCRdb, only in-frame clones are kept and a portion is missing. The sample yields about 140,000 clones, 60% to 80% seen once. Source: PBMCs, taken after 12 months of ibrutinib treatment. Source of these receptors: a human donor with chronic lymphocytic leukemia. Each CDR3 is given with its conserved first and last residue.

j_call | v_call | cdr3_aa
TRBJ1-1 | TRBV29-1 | CSVDGGQGTEAFF
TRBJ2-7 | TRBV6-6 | CASSQTTGAPYEQYF
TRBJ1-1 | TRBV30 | CAWRPRQGNTEAFF
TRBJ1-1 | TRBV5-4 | CASSLGHSGFEAFF
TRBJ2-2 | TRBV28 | CASSLGTRTGELFF
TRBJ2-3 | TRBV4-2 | CASSQDKAGNTDTQYF
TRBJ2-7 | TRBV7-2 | CASSLLFEQYF
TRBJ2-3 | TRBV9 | CASSVSRAGGADTQYF
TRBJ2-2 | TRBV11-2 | CASSADTTGELFF
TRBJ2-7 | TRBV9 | CASSAGHPYEQYF
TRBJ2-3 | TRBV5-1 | CASSLRAGGPTDTQYF
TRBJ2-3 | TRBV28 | CASRPERGSMLSQYF
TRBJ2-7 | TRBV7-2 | CASSLDWGGPAYEQYF
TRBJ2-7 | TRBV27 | CASSLVRQGYEQYF
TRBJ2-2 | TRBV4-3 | CASSPSQNTGELFF
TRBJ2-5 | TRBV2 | CATPGLAGDQETQYF
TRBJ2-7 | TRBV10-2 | CATARLEQYF
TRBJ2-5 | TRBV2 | CASSDRLAGRGGETQYF
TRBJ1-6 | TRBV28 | CASSLGGNSPLHF
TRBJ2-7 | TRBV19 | CASSIGSSYEQYF
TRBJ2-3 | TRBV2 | CASTITGFETDTQYF
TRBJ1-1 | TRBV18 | CASSAGSNTEAFF
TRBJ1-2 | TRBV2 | CASSEVLYGYTF
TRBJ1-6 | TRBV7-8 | CASSSPRDTNNSPLHF
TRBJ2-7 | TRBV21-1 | CASSKWGQGLKEQYF
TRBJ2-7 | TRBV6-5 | CASGTSGVYEQYF
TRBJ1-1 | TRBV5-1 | CASSFQGAAEAFF
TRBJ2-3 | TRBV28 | CASSPSGREDTQYF
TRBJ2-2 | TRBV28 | CATQLMGDTGELFF
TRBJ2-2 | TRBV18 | CASSQTDRVYTGELFF
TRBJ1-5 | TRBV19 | CASSNRANQPQHF
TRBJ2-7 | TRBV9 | CASSDRGRGYEQYF
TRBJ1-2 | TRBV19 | CASSSRPGGYTF
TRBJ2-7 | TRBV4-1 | CASSQDPRRGRGSYEQYF
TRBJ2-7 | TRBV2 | CASSISGRSYEQYF
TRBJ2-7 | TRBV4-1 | CASRPDPGLALSYEQYF
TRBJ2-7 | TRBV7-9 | CASSLSGTGEQYF
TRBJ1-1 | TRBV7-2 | CASSRDSNTEAFF
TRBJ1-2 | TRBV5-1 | CASSLGQGVYGYTF
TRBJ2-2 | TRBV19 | CASNVVGGRAGELFF
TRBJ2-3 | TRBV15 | CATKSGGATDTQYF
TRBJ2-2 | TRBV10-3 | CAISEPRLAGGPGELFF
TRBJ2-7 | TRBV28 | CASSSGTSLYEQYF
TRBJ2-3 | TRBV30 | CAWTGGGFTDTQYF
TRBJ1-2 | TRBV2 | CATPGLSKIGYTF
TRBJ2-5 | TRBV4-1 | CASSQVFGQETQYF
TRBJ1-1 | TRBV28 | CASSPSEYNTEAFF
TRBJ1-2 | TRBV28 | CASTLSQGRGYTF
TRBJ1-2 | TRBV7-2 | CASSLDRGTLYGYTF
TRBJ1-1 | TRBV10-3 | CAIGGLTANTEAFF
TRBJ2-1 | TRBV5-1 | CASSLGDAVHEQFF